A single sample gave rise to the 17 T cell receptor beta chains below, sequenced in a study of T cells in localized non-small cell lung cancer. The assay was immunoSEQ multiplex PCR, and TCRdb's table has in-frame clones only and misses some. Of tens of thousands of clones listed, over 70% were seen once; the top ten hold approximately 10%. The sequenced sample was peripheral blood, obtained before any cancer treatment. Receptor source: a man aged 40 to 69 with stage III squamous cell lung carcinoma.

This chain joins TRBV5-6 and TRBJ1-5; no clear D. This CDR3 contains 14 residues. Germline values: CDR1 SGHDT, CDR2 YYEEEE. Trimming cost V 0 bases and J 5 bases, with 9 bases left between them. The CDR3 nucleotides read TGTGCCAGCAGCTTGGAGGAAGGAGATCAGCCCCAGCATTTT. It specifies CASSLEEGDQPQHF.

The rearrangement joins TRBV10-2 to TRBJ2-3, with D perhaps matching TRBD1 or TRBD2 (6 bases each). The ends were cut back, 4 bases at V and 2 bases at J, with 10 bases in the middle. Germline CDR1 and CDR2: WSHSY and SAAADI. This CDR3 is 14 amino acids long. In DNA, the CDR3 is TGCGCCAGCAGTGGGGCGGGACACACAGATACGCAGTATTTT. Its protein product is CASSGAGHTDTQYF.

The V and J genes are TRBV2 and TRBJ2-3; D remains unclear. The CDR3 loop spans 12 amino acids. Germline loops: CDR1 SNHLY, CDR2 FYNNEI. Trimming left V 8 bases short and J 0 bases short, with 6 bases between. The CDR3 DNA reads TGTGCCAGCCTCATGAGCACAGATACGCAGTATTTT. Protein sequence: CASLMSTDTQYF.

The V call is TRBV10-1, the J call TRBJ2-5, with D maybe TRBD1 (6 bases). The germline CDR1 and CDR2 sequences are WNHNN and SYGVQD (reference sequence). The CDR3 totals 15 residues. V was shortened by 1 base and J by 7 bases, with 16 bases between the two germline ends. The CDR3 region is CASSEFSGASGTQYF. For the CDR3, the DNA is TGCGCCAGCAGTGAGTTTTCAGGGGCAAGCGGGACCCAGTACTTC.

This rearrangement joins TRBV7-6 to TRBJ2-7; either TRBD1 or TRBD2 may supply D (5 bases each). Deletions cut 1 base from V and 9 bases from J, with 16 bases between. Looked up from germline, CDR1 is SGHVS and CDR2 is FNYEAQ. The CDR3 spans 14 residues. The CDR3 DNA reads TGTGCCAGCAGCTTAGGTTCGGGACCGATGGGGCAGTACTTC. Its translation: CASSLGSGPMGQYF.

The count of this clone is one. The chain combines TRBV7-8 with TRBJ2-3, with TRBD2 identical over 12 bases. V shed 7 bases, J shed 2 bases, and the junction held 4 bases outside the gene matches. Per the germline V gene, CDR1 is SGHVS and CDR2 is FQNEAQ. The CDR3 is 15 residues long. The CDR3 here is CASTRTSGTTDTQYF. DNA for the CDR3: TGTGCCAGCACCCGGACTAGCGGGACCACAGATACGCAGTATTTT.

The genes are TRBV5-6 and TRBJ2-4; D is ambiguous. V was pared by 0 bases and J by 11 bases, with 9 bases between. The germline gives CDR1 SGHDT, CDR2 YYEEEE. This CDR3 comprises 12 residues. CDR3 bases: TGTGCCAGCAGCTTGGTTGGTTTGGTTCAGTACTTC. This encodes CASSLVGLVQYF. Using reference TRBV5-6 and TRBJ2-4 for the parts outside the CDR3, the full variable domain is DAGVTQSPTHLIKTRGQQVTLRCSPKSGHDTVSWYQQALGQGPQFIFQYYEEEERQRGNFPDRFSGHQFPNYSSELNVNALLLGDSALYLCASSLVGLVQYFGAGTRLSVL.

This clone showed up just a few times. CDR3 DNA sequence: TGTGCCAGCAGCTTATCGGACTATGGCTACACCTTC. This translates into CASSLSDYGYTF. The chain has TRBV7-6 and TRBJ1-2, with D uncertain. The germline V gene encodes CDR1 SGHVS and CDR2 FNYEAQ. V lost 2 bases to trimming and J lost 3 bases, with 4 bases between them. This CDR3 region has 12 residues.

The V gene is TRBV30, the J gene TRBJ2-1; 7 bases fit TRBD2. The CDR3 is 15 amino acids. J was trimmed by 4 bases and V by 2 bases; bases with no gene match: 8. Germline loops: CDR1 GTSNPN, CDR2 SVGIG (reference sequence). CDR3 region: CAWSLGGSTYNEQFF. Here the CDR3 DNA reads TGTGCCTGGAGTTTAGGCGGGAGCACATACAATGAGCAGTTCTTC.

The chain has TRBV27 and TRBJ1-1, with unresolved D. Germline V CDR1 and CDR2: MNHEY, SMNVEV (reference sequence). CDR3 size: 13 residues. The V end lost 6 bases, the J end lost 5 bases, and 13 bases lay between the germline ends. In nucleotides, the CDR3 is TGTGCCAGCAGGTGGGAGAGGGCGACTGAAGCTTTCTTT. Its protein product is CASRWERATEAFF.

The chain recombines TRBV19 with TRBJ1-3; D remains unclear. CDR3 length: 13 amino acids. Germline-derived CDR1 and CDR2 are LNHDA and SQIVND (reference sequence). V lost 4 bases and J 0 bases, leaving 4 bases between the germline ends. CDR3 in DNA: TGTGCCAGTAGTAGAACCTCTGGAAACACCATATATTTT. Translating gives CASSRTSGNTIYF.

The CDR3 bases are TGTGCCACCAGCAGAGACAGACAGGAAGAAGCTTTCTTT. It translates to CATSRDRQEEAFF. This rearrangement joins TRBV15 to TRBJ1-1; perhaps TRBD1 as D (6 bases). CDR3 size: 13 residues. Trimming stripped 0 bases from V and 8 bases from J, with 10 bases between. Looked up from germline, CDR1 is LNHNV and CDR2 is YYDKDF (reference sequence).

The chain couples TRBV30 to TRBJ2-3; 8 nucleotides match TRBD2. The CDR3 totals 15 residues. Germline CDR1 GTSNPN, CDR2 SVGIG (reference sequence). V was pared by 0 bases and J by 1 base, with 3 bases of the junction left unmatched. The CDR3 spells CAWSVTGGGTDTQYF. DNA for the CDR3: TGTGCCTGGAGTGTTACGGGGGGGGGCACAGATACGCAGTATTTT. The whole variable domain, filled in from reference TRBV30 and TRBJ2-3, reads SQTIHQWPATLVQPVGSPLSLECTVEGTSNPNLYWYRQAAGRGLQLLFYSVGIGQISSEVPQNLSASRPQDRQFILSSKKLLLSDSGFYLCAWSVTGGGTDTQYFGPGTRLTVL.

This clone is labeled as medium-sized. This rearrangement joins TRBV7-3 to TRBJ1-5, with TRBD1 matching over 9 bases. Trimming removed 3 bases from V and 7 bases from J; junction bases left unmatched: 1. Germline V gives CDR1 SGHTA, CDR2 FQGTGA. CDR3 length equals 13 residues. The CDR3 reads CASSFGQGQPQHF. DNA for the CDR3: TGTGCCAGCAGCTTTGGACAGGGGCAGCCCCAGCATTTT.

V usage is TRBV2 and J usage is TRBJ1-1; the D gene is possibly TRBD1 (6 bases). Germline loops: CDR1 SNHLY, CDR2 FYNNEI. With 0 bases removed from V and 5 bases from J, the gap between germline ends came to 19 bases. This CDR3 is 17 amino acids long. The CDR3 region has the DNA TGTGCCAGCAGTGAAGCGCGAGCAGGGGCCAAGGGGACTGAAGCTTTCTTT. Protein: CASSEARAGAKGTEAFF.

The CDR3 region has the DNA TGTGCCAGCATTCTGAGATGGGGGGATGGCTACACCTTC. Translation: CASILRWGDGYTF. This chain joins TRBV6-6 and TRBJ1-2; D is perhaps TRBD1 (5 bases). Trimming took 7 bases from V and 6 from J, leaving 15 bases between them. CDR1 and CDR2 (germline): MNHNY, SVGAGI (reference sequence). The CDR3 consists of 13 residues.

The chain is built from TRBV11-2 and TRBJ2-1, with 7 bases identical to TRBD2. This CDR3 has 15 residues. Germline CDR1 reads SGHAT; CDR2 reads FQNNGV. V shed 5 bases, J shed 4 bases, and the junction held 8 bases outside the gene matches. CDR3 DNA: TGTGCCAGCAGCCCCAAAACAGCGGGGTACAATGAGCAGTTCTTC. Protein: CASSPKTAGYNEQFF.